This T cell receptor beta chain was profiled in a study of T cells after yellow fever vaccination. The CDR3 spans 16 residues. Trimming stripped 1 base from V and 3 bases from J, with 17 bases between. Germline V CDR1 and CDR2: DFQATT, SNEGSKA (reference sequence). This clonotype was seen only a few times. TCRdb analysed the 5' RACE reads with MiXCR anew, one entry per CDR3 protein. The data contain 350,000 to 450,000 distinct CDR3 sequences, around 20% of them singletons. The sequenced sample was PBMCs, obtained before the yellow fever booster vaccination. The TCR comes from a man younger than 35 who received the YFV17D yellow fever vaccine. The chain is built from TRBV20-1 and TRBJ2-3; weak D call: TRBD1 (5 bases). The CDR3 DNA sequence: TGCAGTGCTAGAGGATCTGGGGCAAACACTACAGATACGCAGTATTTT. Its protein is CSARGSGANTTDTQYF.